These T cell receptor beta chains were read from a single sample in a study of blood T cell repertoires in COVID-19. Assay: immunoSEQ multiplex PCR; the TCRdb copy retains only in-frame clones and omits some. The sample has more than 200,000 clones, 87% seen once. Sequenced sample: peripheral blood. These receptors came from a man in his late teens or twenties with active or convalescent COVID-19. CDR3s include the opening cysteine and the closing phenylalanine or tryptophan. The D gene is left open where the match is weak. The size entry is marked missing in some rows and otherwise reads once, few, many or a size class.

size	J	V	D	CDR3	DNA
NA	TRBJ2-2	TRBV4-2	TRBD1	CASSPTGTGVTGELFF	TGTGCCAGCAGTCCTACCGGGACAGGTGTTACCGGGGAGCTGTTTTTT
NA	TRBJ2-1	TRBV3-1/TRBV3-2	TRBD2	CASSHRGPLRGEQFF	TGTGCCAGCAGCCACCGAGGTCCCTTGCGGGGGGAGCAGTTCTTC
NA	TRBJ2-5	TRBV14	NA	CASSSQGGTQYF	TGTGCCAGCAGCTCGCAAGGCGGGACCCAGTACTTC
NA	TRBJ2-7	TRBV24-1	NA	CATSDRNYEQYF	TGTGCCACCAGTGACCGTAATTACGAGCAGTACTTC
once	TRBJ1-5	TRBV25-1	NA	CASRQGADQPQHF	TGTGCCAGCAGACAGGGAGCTGATCAGCCCCAGCATTTT
NA	TRBJ2-7	TRBV19	NA	CASSPRGSLLVPEQYF	TGTGCCAGTAGTCCTCGAGGGTCTCTCCTTGTCCCCGAGCAGTACTTC
NA	TRBJ1-5	TRBV18	NA	CASSPGGPDQPQHF	TGTGCCAGCTCACCCGGGGGACCCGATCAGCCCCAGCATTTT
NA	TRBJ2-1	TRBV5-1	NA	CASSLVGSGWNEQFF	TGCGCCAGCAGCTTGGTGGGTAGCGGTTGGAATGAGCAGTTCTTC
NA	TRBJ2-3	TRBV4-3	TRBD2	CASSQRLAGSPQYF	TGCGCCAGCAGCCAGAGACTAGCGGGGTCTCCGCAGTATTTT
few	TRBJ1-3	TRBV11-2	NA	CASSLDAGKFSGNTIYF	TGTGCCAGCAGCTTAGATGCGGGAAAATTCTCTGGAAACACCATATATTTT
NA	TRBJ2-2	TRBV7-7	NA	CASSRNRETKWISNNTGELFF	TGTGCTAGCAGCCGCAACAGGGAAACAAAATGGATATCCAACAACACCGGGGAGCTGTTTTTT
NA	TRBJ1-1	TRBV19	TRBD1	CASSIGTGMNTEAFF	TGTGCCAGTAGTATCGGGACAGGGATGAACACTGAAGCTTTCTTT
NA	TRBJ1-2	TRBV5-6	TRBD1	CASSSVGQGEAPWYGYTF	TGTGCCAGCAGCTCAGTGGGACAGGGGGAAGCCCCTTGGTATGGCTACACCTTC
once	TRBJ2-3	TRBV11-2	TRBD2	CASSPLLPRLAGVDTQYF	TGTGCCAGCAGCCCCCTCCTCCCACGACTAGCGGGAGTAGATACGCAGTATTTT
NA	TRBJ1-5	TRBV13	NA	CASVGRGNQPQHF	TGTGCCAGCGTAGGCAGGGGCAATCAGCCCCAGCATTTT
NA	TRBJ2-1	TRBV5-8	TRBD1	CASWHSRTGVTDEQFF	TGTGCCAGCTGGCATTCGAGGACAGGGGTTACGGATGAGCAGTTCTTC
NA	TRBJ1-1	TRBV6-2/TRBV6-3	NA	CASSWGGRSEAFF	TGTGCCAGCAGTTGGGGGGGAAGGTCTGAAGCTTTCTTT
NA	TRBJ2-1	TRBV10-3	NA	CAISESARDNEQFF	TGTGCCATCAGTGAGTCGGCGAGGGACAATGAGCAGTTCTTC
NA	TRBJ2-7	TRBV12-3/TRBV12-4	TRBD1	CASRGQFYEQYF	TGTGCCAGCAGGGGACAGTTCTACGAGCAGTACTTC
NA	TRBJ1-2	TRBV27	NA	CASSLGGASNYGYTF	TGTGCCAGCAGTTTAGGGGGGGCGTCTAACTATGGCTACACCTTC
few	TRBJ1-1	TRBV15	NA	CATSRGRGTEAFF	TGTGCCACCAGCAGAGGAAGGGGCACTGAAGCTTTCTTT
NA	TRBJ1-4	TRBV10-3	TRBD1	CAISGSDRGEGKLFF	TGTGCCATCAGTGGCTCCGACAGGGGTGAGGGAAAACTGTTTTTT
NA	TRBJ1-2	TRBV10-3	TRBD1	CAISDGTDRGRANGYTF	TGTGCCATCAGTGACGGCACGGACAGGGGGCGAGCAAACGGCTACACCTTC
once	TRBJ1-1	TRBV14	TRBD1	CASSRKGTAEAFF	TGTGCCAGCAGCCGTAAAGGGACAGCTGAAGCTTTCTTT
few	TRBJ2-7	TRBV7-9	NA	CASSSTVGVYEQYF	TGTGCCAGCAGCTCGACAGTAGGAGTCTACGAGCAGTACTTC
NA	TRBJ2-1	TRBV6-2/TRBV6-3	NA	CASSLGQPYYNEQFF	TGTGCCAGCAGTTTAGGACAGCCCTACTACAATGAGCAGTTCTTC
NA	TRBJ2-1	TRBV7-3	NA	CASSQTSNEQFF	TGTGCCAGCAGCCAGACTAGTAATGAGCAGTTCTTC
NA	TRBJ2-7	TRBV7-8	TRBD1	CASSPDRGAEQYF	TGTGCCAGCAGCCCGGACAGGGGGGCCGAGCAGTACTTC
NA	TRBJ1-2	TRBV2	NA	CASSEDPLFLGYGYTF	TGTGCCAGCAGTGAAGACCCGCTTTTCCTAGGCTATGGCTACACCTTC
NA	TRBJ1-2	TRBV5-6	NA	CASSFEGDYGYTF	TGTGCCAGCAGCTTTGAGGGGGACTATGGCTACACCTTC
NA	TRBJ2-3	TRBV13	NA	CASSSPQGPDTQYF	TGTGCCAGCAGCTCTCCCCAGGGCCCAGATACGCAGTATTTT